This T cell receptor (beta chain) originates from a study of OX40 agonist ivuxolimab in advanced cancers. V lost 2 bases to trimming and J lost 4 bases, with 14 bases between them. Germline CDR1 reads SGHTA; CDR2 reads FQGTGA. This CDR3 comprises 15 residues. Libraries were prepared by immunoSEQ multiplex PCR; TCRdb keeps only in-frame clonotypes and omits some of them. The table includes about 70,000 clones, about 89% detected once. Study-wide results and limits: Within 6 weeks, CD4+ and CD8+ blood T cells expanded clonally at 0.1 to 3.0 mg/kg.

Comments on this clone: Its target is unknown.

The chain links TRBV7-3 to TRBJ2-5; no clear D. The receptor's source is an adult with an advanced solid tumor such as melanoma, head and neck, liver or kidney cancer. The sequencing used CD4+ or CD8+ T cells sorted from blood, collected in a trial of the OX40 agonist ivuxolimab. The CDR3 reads CASSLGGSSGETQYF. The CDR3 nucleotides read TGTGCCAGCAGCTTAGGCGGATCTTCAGGAGAGACCCAGTACTTC.